The following is a T cell receptor beta chain sequence with its context. Its antigen is currently unknown. The repertoire was sequenced with immunoSEQ multiplex PCR; TCRdb's copy has only in-frame clones and lacks some. The sample has under 2,500 clones, 55% to 70% seen once; the top ten hold around two fifths. Germline V gene sequence: CDR1 LNHNV, CDR2 YYDKDF (reference sequence). The CDR3 sequence is 15 residues long. The V end lost 6 bases, the J end lost 2 bases, and 17 bases lay between the germline ends. The sample is drawn from a study of CD8 T cell repertoires and HIV-1 epitope variants. Overall study: T cells were stimulated with Twenty-five Gag and Nef peptides separately. Control wells had CMV/EBV/flu peptides, negative Ebola AY9, or no peptide. IL-2, IL-7 and IL-15 were added on days 3 and 7 of approximately 9-day cultures.

The study's findings and limits: Only beta chains were identified, marking proliferation to antigen, not function.

The source material was cultured CD8+ T cells derived from PBMCs. The sequence derives from a male donor with HIV. The J gene is TRBJ2-7, the V gene TRBV15, with D maybe TRBD1 (6 bases). Here the CDR3 reads CATSREQGAPYEQYF. As DNA, the CDR3 is TGTGCCACCAGTCGTGAACAGGGTGCCCCCTACGAGCAGTACTTC. Supplemented by reference TRBV15 and TRBJ2-7, the full variable domain reads DAMVIQNPRYQVTQFGKPVTLSCSQTLNHNVMYWYQQKSSQAPKLLFHYYDKDFNNEADTPDNFQSRRPNTSFCFLDIRSPGLGDTAMYLCATSREQGAPYEQYFGPGTRLTVT.